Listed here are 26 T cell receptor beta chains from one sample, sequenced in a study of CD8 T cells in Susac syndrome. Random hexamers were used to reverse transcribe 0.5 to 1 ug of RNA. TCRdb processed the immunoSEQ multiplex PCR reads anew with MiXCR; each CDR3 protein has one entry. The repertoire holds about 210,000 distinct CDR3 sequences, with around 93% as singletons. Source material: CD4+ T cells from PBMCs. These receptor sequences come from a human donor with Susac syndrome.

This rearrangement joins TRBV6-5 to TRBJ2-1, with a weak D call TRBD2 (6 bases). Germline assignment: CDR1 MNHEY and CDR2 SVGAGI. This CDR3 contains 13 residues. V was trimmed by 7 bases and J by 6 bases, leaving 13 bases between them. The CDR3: CASTNGGPNEQFF. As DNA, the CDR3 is TGTGCCAGCACAAACGGAGGGCCCAATGAGCAGTTCTTC.

This chain's CDR3 is CSVEGSVNTEAFF. The CDR3 region has the DNA TGCAGCGTTGAGGGGTCGGTGAACACTGAAGCTTTCTTT. The chain links TRBV29-1 to TRBJ1-1, with D unclear. This CDR3 comprises 13 residues. The germline V and J ends were trimmed by 3 bases and 0 bases, with 8 bases remaining between them. Germline V lookup: CDR1 SQVTM, CDR2 ANQGSEA.

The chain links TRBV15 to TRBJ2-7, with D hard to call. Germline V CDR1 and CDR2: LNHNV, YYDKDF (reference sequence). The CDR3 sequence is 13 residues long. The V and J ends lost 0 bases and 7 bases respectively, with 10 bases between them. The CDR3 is CATSREGTREQYF. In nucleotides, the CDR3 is TGTGCCACCAGCAGAGAGGGAACCAGGGAGCAGTACTTC.

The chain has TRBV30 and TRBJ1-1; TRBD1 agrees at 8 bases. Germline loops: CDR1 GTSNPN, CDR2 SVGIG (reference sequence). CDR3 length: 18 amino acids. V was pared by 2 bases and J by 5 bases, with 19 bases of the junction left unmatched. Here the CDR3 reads CAWSLWGLQGARGTEAFF. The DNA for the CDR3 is TGTGCCTGGAGTTTATGGGGGCTTCAGGGGGCGCGGGGGACTGAAGCTTTCTTT.

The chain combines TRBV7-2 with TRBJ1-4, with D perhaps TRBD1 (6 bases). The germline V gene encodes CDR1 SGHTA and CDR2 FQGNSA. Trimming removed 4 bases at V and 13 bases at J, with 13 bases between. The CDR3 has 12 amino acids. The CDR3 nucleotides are TGTGCCAGCAGCTCTACAGGGTCAAGACTGTTTTTT. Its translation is CASSSTGSRLFF.

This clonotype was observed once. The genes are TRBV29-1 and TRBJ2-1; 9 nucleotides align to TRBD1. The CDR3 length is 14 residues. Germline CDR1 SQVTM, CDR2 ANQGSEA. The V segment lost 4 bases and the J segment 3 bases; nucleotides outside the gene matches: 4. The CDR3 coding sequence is TGCAGCGTTGGGGGACAGGGATTCTACAATGAGCAGTTCTTC. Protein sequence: CSVGGQGFYNEQFF.

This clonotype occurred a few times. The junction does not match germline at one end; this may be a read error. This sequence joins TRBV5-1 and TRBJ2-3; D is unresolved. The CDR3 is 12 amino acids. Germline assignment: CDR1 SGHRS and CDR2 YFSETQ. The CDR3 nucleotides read TGTGCCAGCAGCTTAGCCACAGATACGCAGTATTTT. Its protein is CASSLATDTQYF.

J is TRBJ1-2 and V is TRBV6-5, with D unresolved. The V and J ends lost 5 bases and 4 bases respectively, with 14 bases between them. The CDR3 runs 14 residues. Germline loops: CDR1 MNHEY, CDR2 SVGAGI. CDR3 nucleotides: TGTGCCAGCAGTACCCGGTTAAGCTTCTATGGCTACACCTTC. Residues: CASSTRLSFYGYTF.

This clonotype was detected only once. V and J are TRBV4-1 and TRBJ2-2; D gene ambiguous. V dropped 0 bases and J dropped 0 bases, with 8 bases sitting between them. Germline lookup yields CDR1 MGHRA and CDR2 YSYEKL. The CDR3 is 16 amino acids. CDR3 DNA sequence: TGCGCCAGCAGCCAAGATAGTGCAGCGAACACCGGGGAGCTGTTTTTT. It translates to CASSQDSAANTGELFF.

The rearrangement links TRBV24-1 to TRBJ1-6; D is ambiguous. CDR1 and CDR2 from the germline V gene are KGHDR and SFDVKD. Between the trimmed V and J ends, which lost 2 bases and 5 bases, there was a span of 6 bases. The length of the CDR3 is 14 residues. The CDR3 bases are TGTGCCACCAGTGATTCGGGCGATAATTCACCCCTCCACTTT. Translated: CATSDSGDNSPLHF.

CDR3: CASSFHGFSYEQYF. DNA of the CDR3: TGTGCCAGCAGTTTTCATGGGTTCTCCTACGAGCAGTACTTC. The J gene is TRBJ2-7, the V gene TRBV12-3 or TRBV12-4; D not certain. This CDR3 is built from 14 residues. V shed 3 bases and J shed 0 bases, with 9 bases lying between them.

This CDR3 is CASLGGRAETQYF. The CDR3 region has the DNA TGTGCCAGCCTCGGGGGCAGGGCTGAGACCCAGTACTTC. The J gene is TRBJ2-5, the V gene TRBV2, with D perhaps being TRBD1 or TRBD2 (6 bases each). The CDR3 covers 13 residues. V was clipped by 8 bases and J by 5 bases, with 15 bases between them. Germline CDR1 is SNHLY and CDR2 is FYNNEI.

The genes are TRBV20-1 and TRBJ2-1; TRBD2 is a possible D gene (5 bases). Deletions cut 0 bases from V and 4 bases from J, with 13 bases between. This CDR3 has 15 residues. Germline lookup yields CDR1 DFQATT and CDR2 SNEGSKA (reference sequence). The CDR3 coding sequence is TGCAGTGCTAGAGATGGAGGACCAACTTACAATGAGCAGTTCTTC. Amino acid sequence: CSARDGGPTYNEQFF.

The DNA of the CDR3 is TGTGCCAGCAGCCAACTACGGACCAAGGGCGAGCAGTTCTTC. This sequence encodes CASSQLRTKGEQFF. J is TRBJ2-1 and V is TRBV6-5; no firm D call. The CDR3 consists of 14 residues. The germline CDR1 and CDR2 sequences are MNHEY and SVGAGI. V lost 6 bases and J 10 bases, leaving 19 bases between the germline ends.

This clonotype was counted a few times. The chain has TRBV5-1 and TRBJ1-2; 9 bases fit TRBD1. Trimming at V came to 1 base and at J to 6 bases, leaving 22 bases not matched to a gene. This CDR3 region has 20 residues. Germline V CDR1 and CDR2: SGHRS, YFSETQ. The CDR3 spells CASSLNPNRAPNRGRNGYTF. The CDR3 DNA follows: TGCGCCAGCAGCTTGAACCCCAATCGGGCCCCAAACAGGGGGCGCAATGGCTACACCTTC. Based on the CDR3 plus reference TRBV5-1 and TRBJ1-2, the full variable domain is KAGVTQTPRYLIKTRGQQVTLSCSPISGHRSVSWYQQTPGQGLQFLFEYFSETQRNKGNFPGRFSGRQFSNSRSEMNVSTLELGDSALYLCASSLNPNRAPNRGRNGYTFGSGTRLTVV.

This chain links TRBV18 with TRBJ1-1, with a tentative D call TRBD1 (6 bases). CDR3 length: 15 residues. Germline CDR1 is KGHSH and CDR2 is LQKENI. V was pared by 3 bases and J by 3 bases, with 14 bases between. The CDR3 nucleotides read TGTGCCAGCTCACCTGGACAGTCTAGGCACACTGAAGCTTTCTTT. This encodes CASSPGQSRHTEAFF.

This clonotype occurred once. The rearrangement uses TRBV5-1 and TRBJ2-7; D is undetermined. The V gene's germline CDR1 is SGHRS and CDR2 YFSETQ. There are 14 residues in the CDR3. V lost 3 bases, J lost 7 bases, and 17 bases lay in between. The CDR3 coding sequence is TGCGCCAGCAGCTGGCTGCAGTCGGCTAATGAGCAGTACTTC. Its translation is CASSWLQSANEQYF.

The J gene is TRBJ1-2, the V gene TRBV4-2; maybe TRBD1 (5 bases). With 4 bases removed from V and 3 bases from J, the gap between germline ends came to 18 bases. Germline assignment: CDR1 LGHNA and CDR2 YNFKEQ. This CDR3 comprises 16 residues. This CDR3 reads CASSRSGQGGDYGYTF. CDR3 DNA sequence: TGTGCCAGCAGCCGATCAGGGCAGGGAGGAGACTATGGCTACACCTTC.

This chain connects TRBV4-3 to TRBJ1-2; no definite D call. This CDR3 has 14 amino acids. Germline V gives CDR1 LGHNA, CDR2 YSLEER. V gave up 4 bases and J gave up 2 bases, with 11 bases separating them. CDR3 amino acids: CASSPILGNYGYTF. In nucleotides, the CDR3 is TGCGCCAGCAGCCCGATACTGGGAAACTATGGCTACACCTTC.

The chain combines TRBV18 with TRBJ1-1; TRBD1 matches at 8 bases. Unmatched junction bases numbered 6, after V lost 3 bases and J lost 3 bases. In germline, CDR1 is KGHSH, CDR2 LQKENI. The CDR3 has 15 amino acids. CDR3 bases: TGTGCCAGCTCACCGGAGACAGGGGCGGACACTGAAGCTTTCTTT. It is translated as CASSPETGADTEAFF.

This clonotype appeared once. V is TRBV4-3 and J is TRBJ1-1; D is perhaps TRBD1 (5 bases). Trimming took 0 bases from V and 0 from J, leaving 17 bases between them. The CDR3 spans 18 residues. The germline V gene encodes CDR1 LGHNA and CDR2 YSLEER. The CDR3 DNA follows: TGCGCCAGCAGCCAAGATTTACAGGAAATTGGAGTGAACACTGAAGCTTTCTTT. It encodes CASSQDLQEIGVNTEAFF.

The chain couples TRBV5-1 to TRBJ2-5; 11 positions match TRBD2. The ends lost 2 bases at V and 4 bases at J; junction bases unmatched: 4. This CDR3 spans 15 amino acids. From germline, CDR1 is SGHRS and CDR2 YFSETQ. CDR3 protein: CASSLVTSGAETQYF. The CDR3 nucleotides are TGCGCCAGCAGCTTAGTGACTAGCGGGGCAGAGACCCAGTACTTC.

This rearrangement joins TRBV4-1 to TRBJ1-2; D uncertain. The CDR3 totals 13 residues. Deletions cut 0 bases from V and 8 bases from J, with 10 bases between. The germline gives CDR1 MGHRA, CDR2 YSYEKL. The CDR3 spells CASSQEMTLGYTF. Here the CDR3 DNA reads TGCGCCAGCAGCCAAGAAATGACGCTGGGCTACACCTTC.

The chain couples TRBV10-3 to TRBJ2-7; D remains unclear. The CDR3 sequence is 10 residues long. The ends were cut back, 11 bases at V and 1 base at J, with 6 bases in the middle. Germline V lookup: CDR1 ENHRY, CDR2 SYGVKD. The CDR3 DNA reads TGTGCCGCCGCTTCCTACGAGCAGTACTTC. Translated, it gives CAAASYEQYF.

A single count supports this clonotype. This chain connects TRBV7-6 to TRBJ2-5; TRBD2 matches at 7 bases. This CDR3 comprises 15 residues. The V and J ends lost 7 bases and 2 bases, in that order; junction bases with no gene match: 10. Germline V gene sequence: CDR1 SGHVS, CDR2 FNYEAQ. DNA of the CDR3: TGTGCCAGCACTTCGTTGGGTAGCGGGCAAGAGACCCAGTACTTC. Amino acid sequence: CASTSLGSGQETQYF.

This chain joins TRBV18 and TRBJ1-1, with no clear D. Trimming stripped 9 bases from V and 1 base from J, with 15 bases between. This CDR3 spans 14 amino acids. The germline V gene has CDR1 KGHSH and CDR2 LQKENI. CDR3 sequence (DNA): TGTGCCAGTTCCATCCAGGTTTCGAACACTGAAGCTTTCTTT. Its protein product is CASSIQVSNTEAFF.